The T cell receptor (beta chain) described here comes from a study of blood T cell repertoires in COVID-19. Cohort 3 recovered donors had two negative PCRs, clearance, or symptom resolution. V lost 4 bases and J 0 bases, leaving 10 bases between the germline ends. The CDR3 length is 15 residues. Germline CDR1 SEHNR, CDR2 FQNEAQ (reference sequence). Original processing notes: Scientists estimated how many nucleated cells there were by amplifying reference gene primers. This table comes from immunoSEQ multiplex PCR, and its TCRdb copy is limited to in-frame clones, with some not included. V, J and clone size reflect that table, while D and trimming were determined from the DNA. The sample comprises 140,000 to 150,000 clones, roughly 80% of which are singletons, and just over 6% rests with the top ten.

Input material: PBMCs or T cells enriched from blood (not recorded which). The TCR originated in a woman in her forties or fifties who had recovered from COVID-19. This chain uses TRBV7-9 with TRBJ1-3, with TRBD1 as a possible D gene (6 bases). The CDR3 loop is CASSSDRRSGNTIYF. The DNA for the CDR3 is TGTGCCAGCAGCTCCGACAGGCGCTCTGGAAACACCATATATTTT.